The rows below give T cell receptor beta chains drawn from one sample of a study of blood T cells in healthy people across ages. TCRdb re-called the 5' RACE reads through MiXCR, storing one row per CDR3 protein. The sample lists approximately 770,000 distinct CDR3 sequences, 58% occurring once. Input material: blood. The receptors originated from a man aged 25-45 years in good health. CDR3s include the opening cysteine and the closing phenylalanine or tryptophan. D genes are given only for firm matches. Size is omitted from some rows. Given values are once, few, many or a class for expanded clones.

j_gene: TRBJ1-5
v_gene: TRBV4-3
d_gene: NA
abundance: NA
CDR3nt: TGCGCCAGCAGCCAAGATTGGCGGACAGCAAATCAGCCCCAGCATTTT
CDR3aa: CASSQDWRTANQPQHF

j_gene: TRBJ2-7
v_gene: TRBV4-3
d_gene: TRBD1
abundance: NA
CDR3nt: TGCGCCAGCAGCCCGGACAGGCCCTACTACGAGCAGTACTTC
CDR3aa: CASSPDRPYYEQYF

j_gene: TRBJ1-1
v_gene: TRBV4-3
d_gene: NA
abundance: NA
CDR3nt: TGCGCCAGCAGCCGCGCGACGTACACTGAAGCTTTCTTT
CDR3aa: CASSRATYTEAFF

j_gene: TRBJ2-7
v_gene: TRBV20-1
d_gene: NA
abundance: NA
CDR3nt: TGCAGTGCTAGAGATTCAAGGGGAGGCTACGAGCAGTACTTC
CDR3aa: CSARDSRGGYEQYF

j_gene: TRBJ1-1
v_gene: TRBV6-1
d_gene: NA
abundance: NA
CDR3nt: TGTGCCAGCAGTGAGGGGGGTTTCACTGAAGCTTTCTTT
CDR3aa: CASSEGGFTEAFF

j_gene: TRBJ1-4
v_gene: TRBV7-2
d_gene: NA
abundance: NA
CDR3nt: TGTGCCAGCAGCGACGGATATAATGAAAAACTGTTTTTT
CDR3aa: CASSDGYNEKLFF

j_gene: TRBJ1-2
v_gene: TRBV20-1
d_gene: NA
abundance: NA
CDR3nt: TGCAGTGCTAGAGATCGGAAGACAGCGAGCGCCTATGGCTACACCTTC
CDR3aa: CSARDRKTASAYGYTF

j_gene: TRBJ2-3
v_gene: TRBV12-3/TRBV12-4
d_gene: NA
abundance: NA
CDR3nt: TGTGCCAGCAGCCCCACGGACCCCGATACGCAGTATTTT
CDR3aa: CASSPTDPDTQYF

j_gene: TRBJ1-1
v_gene: TRBV6-1
d_gene: NA
abundance: NA
CDR3nt: TGTGCCGGACGGGGCAGGGCGGTCGGTGAAGCTTTCTTT
CDR3aa: CAGRGRAVGEAFF

j_gene: TRBJ2-3
v_gene: TRBV18
d_gene: NA
abundance: few
CDR3nt: TGTGCCAGCGGTACTAGCAAAGGGGCAGATACGCAGTATTTT
CDR3aa: CASGTSKGADTQYF

j_gene: TRBJ2-5
v_gene: TRBV4-2
d_gene: NA
abundance: NA
CDR3nt: TGTGCCAGCAGCCAAATATTATTAGGAGGGGAGCAGTACTTC
CDR3aa: CASSQILLGGEQYF

j_gene: TRBJ2-2
v_gene: TRBV27
d_gene: TRBD1
abundance: NA
CDR3nt: TGTGCCAGCAGTTTAGAGGGGGCCCCGCAGGAGGAGCTGTTTTTT
CDR3aa: CASSLEGAPQEELFF

j_gene: TRBJ2-7
v_gene: TRBV7-2
d_gene: NA
abundance: once
CDR3nt: TGTGCCAGCAGCCCGAATAGGTACGAGCAGTACTTC
CDR3aa: CASSPNRYEQYF

j_gene: TRBJ2-7
v_gene: TRBV28
d_gene: NA
abundance: once
CDR3nt: TGTGCCACCTCGGTGCAGGTCTACGAGCAGTACTTC
CDR3aa: CATSVQVYEQYF

j_gene: TRBJ2-2
v_gene: TRBV5-5
d_gene: TRBD2
abundance: NA
CDR3nt: TGTGCCAGCAGCTACGGACTAGCTGCTAACACCGGGGAGCTGTTTTTT
CDR3aa: CASSYGLAANTGELFF

j_gene: TRBJ1-5
v_gene: TRBV11-2
d_gene: NA
abundance: few
CDR3nt: TGTGCCAGCAGTGACTCCGGGGGTAGCAATCAGCCCCAGCATTTT
CDR3aa: CASSDSGGSNQPQHF

j_gene: TRBJ2-7
v_gene: TRBV5-1
d_gene: NA
abundance: many
CDR3nt: TGCGCCAGCAGCCGCGACGCCTACGAGCAGTACTTC
CDR3aa: CASSRDAYEQYF

j_gene: TRBJ2-7
v_gene: TRBV27
d_gene: TRBD1
abundance: few
CDR3nt: TGTGCCAGCAGTCCATCGACAGGGGCACTGGGCTACGAGCAGTACTTC
CDR3aa: CASSPSTGALGYEQYF

j_gene: TRBJ2-2
v_gene: TRBV27
d_gene: TRBD2
abundance: once
CDR3nt: TGTGCCAGCACCACGGCGGGGGGTCACGGGGAGCTGTTTTTT
CDR3aa: CASTTAGGHGELFF

j_gene: TRBJ2-7
v_gene: TRBV2
d_gene: NA
abundance: NA
CDR3nt: TGTGCCAGCAGTGAAGTAACAGGGAGCGAGCAGTACTTC
CDR3aa: CASSEVTGSEQYF

j_gene: TRBJ2-5
v_gene: TRBV6-1
d_gene: NA
abundance: NA
CDR3nt: TGTGCCACCAATGCCGGGATAGAGACCCAGTACTTC
CDR3aa: CATNAGIETQYF

j_gene: TRBJ1-2
v_gene: TRBV6-5
d_gene: NA
abundance: NA
CDR3nt: TGTGCCAGCGTACCGGGACGTTTTCGAGGTGGCTACACCTTC
CDR3aa: CASVPGRFRGGYTF

j_gene: TRBJ2-3
v_gene: TRBV7-2
d_gene: TRBD1
abundance: few
CDR3nt: TGTGCCAGCAGCTTAGACAGGGGCGCAGATACGCAGTATTTT
CDR3aa: CASSLDRGADTQYF

j_gene: TRBJ2-6
v_gene: TRBV10-3
d_gene: NA
abundance: NA
CDR3nt: TGTGCCATAGCGAGGAAGAACCCCCCTGGGGCCAACGTCCTGACTTTC
CDR3aa: CAIARKNPPGANVLTF

j_gene: TRBJ1-1
v_gene: TRBV21-1
d_gene: NA
abundance: once
CDR3nt: TGTGCCAGCAGACAACAGGACAGGGAGGTAGGGAACACTGAAGCTTTCTTT
CDR3aa: CASRQQDREVGNTEAFF

j_gene: TRBJ1-2
v_gene: TRBV5-4
d_gene: NA
abundance: NA
CDR3nt: TGTGCCAGCAGCCCGGAGACTAACTATGGCTACACCTTC
CDR3aa: CASSPETNYGYTF

j_gene: TRBJ2-5
v_gene: TRBV10-3
d_gene: TRBD2
abundance: NA
CDR3nt: TGTGCCATCAGTGAGTCGAGTGGACTAGCGGGAGTTGAGACCCAGTACTTC
CDR3aa: CAISESSGLAGVETQYF

j_gene: TRBJ2-5
v_gene: TRBV5-6
d_gene: TRBD1
abundance: NA
CDR3nt: TGTGCCAGCAGCTTGGGTGACAGGGTTGAGACCCAGTACTTC
CDR3aa: CASSLGDRVETQYF

j_gene: TRBJ1-2
v_gene: TRBV25-1
d_gene: NA
abundance: many
CDR3nt: TGTGCCAGCAGTGAATATTCCTCGCACTTGACGGCCGGGACGGGTCCAGGTAGAGGCTACACCTTC
CDR3aa: CASSEYSSHLTAGTGPGRGYTF

j_gene: TRBJ2-5
v_gene: TRBV29-1
d_gene: NA
abundance: NA
CDR3nt: TGCAGCGTCCGGGTTCCTATTCCCGATGAGCAGTACTTC
CDR3aa: CSVRVPIPDEQYF

j_gene: TRBJ2-5
v_gene: TRBV27
d_gene: TRBD1
abundance: NA
CDR3nt: TGTGCCAGCAGTTTATCGGACAGGGGGTACCAAGAGACCCAGTACTTC
CDR3aa: CASSLSDRGYQETQYF

j_gene: TRBJ1-2
v_gene: TRBV27
d_gene: TRBD1
abundance: NA
CDR3nt: TGTGCCAGCAGTCAGGGACAGGGGGGGTTATTGGGCTACACCTTC
CDR3aa: CASSQGQGGLLGYTF

j_gene: TRBJ1-2
v_gene: TRBV20-1
d_gene: NA
abundance: NA
CDR3nt: TGCAGTGCTAGTCTTTCCGGATCTGTGGAGAGTGGTGGCTACACCTTC
CDR3aa: CSASLSGSVESGGYTF

j_gene: TRBJ2-1
v_gene: TRBV6-1
d_gene: TRBD1
abundance: few
CDR3nt: TGTGCCGCCCACACCGGGACAGGGGGTAGTAATGAGCAGTTCTTC
CDR3aa: CAAHTGTGGSNEQFF

j_gene: TRBJ1-4
v_gene: TRBV6-5
d_gene: NA
abundance: few
CDR3nt: TGTGCCAGCTCGCTCGCGGCTAATGAAAAACTGTTTTTT
CDR3aa: CASSLAANEKLFF

j_gene: TRBJ2-1
v_gene: TRBV29-1
d_gene: NA
abundance: few
CDR3nt: TGCAGCGTTGAGAGGGCTGATGAGCAGTTCTTC
CDR3aa: CSVERADEQFF

j_gene: TRBJ2-1
v_gene: TRBV12-5
d_gene: NA
abundance: NA
CDR3nt: TGTGCTAGTGGTCCGACCGGGACTTTTTACAATGAGCAGTTCTTC
CDR3aa: CASGPTGTFYNEQFF

j_gene: TRBJ2-1
v_gene: TRBV20-1
d_gene: NA
abundance: NA
CDR3nt: TGCAGTGCTGGGGAAAACTATAAAGCGGTCTCCTACAATGAGCAGTTCTTC
CDR3aa: CSAGENYKAVSYNEQFF

j_gene: TRBJ1-2
v_gene: TRBV7-2
d_gene: NA
abundance: few
CDR3nt: TGTGCCAGCAGCTCGAACACCTATGGCTACACCTTC
CDR3aa: CASSSNTYGYTF

j_gene: TRBJ2-3
v_gene: TRBV6-5
d_gene: NA
abundance: NA
CDR3nt: TGTGCCAGCAAACTCCAGCGGGCCTCCACAGATACGCAGTATTTT
CDR3aa: CASKLQRASTDTQYF

j_gene: TRBJ1-1
v_gene: TRBV11-2
d_gene: TRBD1
abundance: NA
CDR3nt: TGTGCCAGCAGCAGGGGGCGGGGCGGCGGAGCTTTCTTT
CDR3aa: CASSRGRGGGAFF

j_gene: TRBJ2-2
v_gene: TRBV4-2
d_gene: NA
abundance: NA
CDR3nt: TGTGCCAGCAGCCAAGGGGGAGTAGGTACCGGGGAGCTGTTTTTT
CDR3aa: CASSQGGVGTGELFF

j_gene: TRBJ2-5
v_gene: TRBV29-1
d_gene: TRBD2
abundance: few
CDR3nt: TGCAGCGTTAGGTTCGGTGGGACTAGCGGGAGGGAGACCCAGTACTTC
CDR3aa: CSVRFGGTSGRETQYF

j_gene: TRBJ1-2
v_gene: TRBV19
d_gene: NA
abundance: NA
CDR3nt: TGTGCCAGTAAACCGGCGATTGAGGTTGGCTACACCTTC
CDR3aa: CASKPAIEVGYTF

j_gene: TRBJ1-1
v_gene: TRBV5-1
d_gene: NA
abundance: NA
CDR3nt: TGCGCCAGCAGCTTGGCGGGTAGGGCTGAAGCTTTCTTT
CDR3aa: CASSLAGRAEAFF

j_gene: TRBJ2-5
v_gene: TRBV7-2
d_gene: NA
abundance: NA
CDR3nt: TGTGCCAGCAGCTTAGGTCCAGCTGAGGGGACCCAGTACTTC
CDR3aa: CASSLGPAEGTQYF

j_gene: TRBJ1-1
v_gene: TRBV30
d_gene: TRBD1
abundance: NA
CDR3nt: TGTGCCTGGAGTAACAGGGGAGGGGGTGTGAACACTGAAGCTTTCTTT
CDR3aa: CAWSNRGGGVNTEAFF

j_gene: TRBJ1-5
v_gene: TRBV7-2
d_gene: NA
abundance: NA
CDR3nt: TGTGCCAGCAGCTTAGAGGGTGGAGGTCAGCCCCAGCATTTT
CDR3aa: CASSLEGGGQPQHF

j_gene: TRBJ2-1
v_gene: TRBV20-1
d_gene: NA
abundance: NA
CDR3nt: TGCAGTGCTAGATGGACGGGCAATGAGCAGTTCTTC
CDR3aa: CSARWTGNEQFF

j_gene: TRBJ2-6
v_gene: TRBV14
d_gene: NA
abundance: NA
CDR3nt: TGTGCCAGCAGCCAAGGACACTCTGGGGCCAACGTCCTGACTTTC
CDR3aa: CASSQGHSGANVLTF

j_gene: TRBJ1-1
v_gene: TRBV6-5
d_gene: NA
abundance: NA
CDR3nt: TGTGCCAGCAGCTACGTCTCCCTGGGCGGGACTGAAGCTTTCTTT
CDR3aa: CASSYVSLGGTEAFF

j_gene: TRBJ2-7
v_gene: TRBV11-2
d_gene: NA
abundance: few
CDR3nt: TGTGCCAGCAGCTTAGGGACCACCGGGTACGAGCAGTACTTC
CDR3aa: CASSLGTTGYEQYF

j_gene: TRBJ2-7
v_gene: TRBV7-9
d_gene: NA
abundance: NA
CDR3nt: TGTGCCAGCAGCTCCGGACCCATGCGGCAGTACTTC
CDR3aa: CASSSGPMRQYF

j_gene: TRBJ2-1
v_gene: TRBV28
d_gene: NA
abundance: NA
CDR3nt: TGTGCCAGCAGCTCGACTTCAGCGAAACAGTTCTTC
CDR3aa: CASSSTSAKQFF

j_gene: TRBJ2-5
v_gene: TRBV9
d_gene: TRBD1
abundance: NA
CDR3nt: TGTGCCAGCAGCGTCGCCGGGACAGGGGCGCAGAAGACCCAGTACTTC
CDR3aa: CASSVAGTGAQKTQYF

j_gene: TRBJ2-3
v_gene: TRBV25-1
d_gene: NA
abundance: NA
CDR3nt: TGTGCCAGCAGTGCAACCGTGGGGCACACGCAGTATTTT
CDR3aa: CASSATVGHTQYF

j_gene: TRBJ1-5
v_gene: TRBV2
d_gene: NA
abundance: NA
CDR3nt: TGTGCCAGCAGTATCGGGTCGAATAATCAGCCCCAGCATTTT
CDR3aa: CASSIGSNNQPQHF

j_gene: TRBJ2-1
v_gene: TRBV29-1
d_gene: NA
abundance: NA
CDR3nt: TGCAGCGTTGAATCTGGGGGGAATGAGCAGTTCTTC
CDR3aa: CSVESGGNEQFF

j_gene: TRBJ2-1
v_gene: TRBV27
d_gene: TRBD1
abundance: NA
CDR3nt: TGTGTGACAGGGAACCAAGAGACCCAGTTCTTC
CDR3aa: CVTGNQETQFF

j_gene: TRBJ2-5
v_gene: TRBV6-5
d_gene: NA
abundance: NA
CDR3nt: TGTGCCAGCAGTTACACCTCCCCCCAAGAGACCCAGTACTTC
CDR3aa: CASSYTSPQETQYF